This passage covers 21 T cell receptor beta chains from one sample sequenced in a study of blood T cell repertoires in COVID-19. Here immunoSEQ multiplex PCR was the method, and the copy in TCRdb shows in-frame clones only, minus some. The sample yields fewer than 400,000 clones, roughly 85% seen once. Sequencing used PBMCs or T cells enriched from blood (not recorded which). These receptors were obtained from a woman in her 30s who had been exposed to COVID-19.

The chain has TRBV7-9 and TRBJ1-2; unclear D gene. The length of the CDR3 is 13 residues. Germline CDR1 reads SEHNR; CDR2 reads FQNEAQ (reference sequence). Trimming took off 5 bases at V and 5 bases at J, with 12 bases between the two ends. The CDR3 DNA follows: TGTGCCAGCAGCACGGGTACTGGGTATGGCTACACCTTC. This sequence encodes CASSTGTGYGYTF.

The chain is built from TRBV18 and TRBJ2-5; 7 nucleotides match TRBD2. Germline CDR1 reads KGHSH; CDR2 reads LQKENI. The J segment lost 5 bases and the V segment lost 3 bases, leaving 6 bases of the junction unmatched. The CDR3 extends over 14 amino acids. The CDR3 nucleotides are TGTGCCAGCTCACCCGGGACTACTACGGAGACCCAGTACTTC. As protein: CASSPGTTTETQYF.

This sequence joins TRBV19 and TRBJ2-3; D remains ambiguous. The CDR3 has 14 amino acids. The ends were cut back, 3 bases at V and 4 bases at J, with 11 bases in the middle. The germline V gene encodes CDR1 LNHDA and CDR2 SQIVND (reference sequence). The CDR3 loop is CASSIELRADTQYF. In DNA, the CDR3 is TGTGCCAGTAGTATTGAGCTCCGCGCAGATACGCAGTATTTT.

The rearrangement uses TRBV27 and TRBJ2-7; 7 positions match TRBD1. This CDR3 region has 14 residues. Germline CDR1 MNHEY, CDR2 SMNVEV (reference sequence). V was clipped by 2 bases and J by 3 bases; unmatched bases: 4. The CDR3 bases are TGTGCCAGCAGTTTAAGGGGACAGATCTACGAGCAGTACTTC. Protein: CASSLRGQIYEQYF.

The chain uses TRBV27 and TRBJ1-5, with D possibly matching TRBD1 (5 bases). CDR3 length: 18 amino acids. The V gene's germline CDR1 is MNHEY and CDR2 SMNVEV (reference sequence). V was cut by 5 bases and J by 3 bases, with 23 bases left in between. The CDR3 region has the DNA TGTGCCAGCAGTCCTTTAGGGCCAAGGGGCTTGGACAATCAGCCCCAGCATTTT. It encodes CASSPLGPRGLDNQPQHF.

Only one count was recorded for this clone. This chain uses TRBV30 with TRBJ1-2; possibly TRBD1 for D (6 bases). The CDR3 covers 13 residues. Per germline, CDR1 GTSNPN and CDR2 SVGIG (reference sequence). Between the trimmed V and J ends, which lost 2 bases and 10 bases, there was a span of 17 bases. CDR3: CAWSMTGLPLYTF. The DNA of the CDR3 is TGTGCCTGGAGTATGACAGGTCTCCCACTCTACACCTTC.

This rearrangement joins TRBV30 to TRBJ1-4; D possibly corresponds to TRBD1 (6 bases). This CDR3 has 15 residues. Trimming pared 1 base from V and 5 bases from J, leaving 14 bases between. From germline, CDR1 is GTSNPN and CDR2 SVGIG (reference sequence). The CDR3 loop reads CAWSALTGGNEKLFF. The CDR3 bases are TGTGCCTGGAGTGCCCTGACGGGGGGCAATGAAAAACTGTTTTTT.

In this sample, this clone turned up a few times. The V call is TRBV2, the J call TRBJ2-7, with D hard to call. This CDR3 comprises 15 residues. V lost 2 bases, J lost 3 bases, and 14 bases lay in between. The V gene's germline CDR1 is SNHLY and CDR2 FYNNEI. The CDR3 bases are TGTGCCAGCAGTGAAAGACTTGACGGGTACTACGAGCAGTACTTC. It codes for CASSERLDGYYEQYF.

The V gene is TRBV29-1, the J gene TRBJ2-3; the D gene is possibly TRBD2 (6 bases). The CDR3 covers 13 residues. From germline, CDR1 is SQVTM and CDR2 ANQGSEA. V lost 1 base and J lost 7, with 12 bases in between. The CDR3: CSVEVRLENTQYF. The CDR3 nucleotides read TGCAGCGTTGAAGTTCGACTAGAGAATACGCAGTATTTT.

This clone was recorded a few times. The V call is TRBV12-5, the J call TRBJ1-5; D ambiguous. Germline V gene lookup returns CDR1 LGHNT and CDR2 FRNRAP. The CDR3 sequence is 13 residues long. Trimming stripped 3 bases from V and 9 bases from J, with 12 bases between. CDR3 residues: CASGLRGEWPQHF. DNA for the CDR3: TGTGCTAGTGGTTTACGGGGAGAGTGGCCCCAGCATTTT. Full variable domain (outside the CDR3, taken from reference TRBV12-5 and TRBJ1-5): DARVTQTPRHKVTEMGQEVTMRCQPILGHNTVFWYRQTMMQGLELLAYFRNRAPLDDSGMPKDRFSAEMPDATLATLKIQPSEPRDSAVYFCASGLRGEWPQHFGDGTRLSIL.

The chain has TRBV7-3 and TRBJ2-6; D might be TRBD1 (6 bases). The CDR3 covers 19 residues. Germline lookup yields CDR1 SGHTA and CDR2 FQGTGA. Trimming removed 4 bases at V and 0 bases at J, with 19 bases between. The DNA of the CDR3 is TGTGCCAGCAGCTCCGCACCCAGGGGCTACGGCTCTGGGGCCAACGTCCTGACTTTC. Translating it yields CASSSAPRGYGSGANVLTF.

V gene TRBV7-2 combines with J gene TRBJ1-4; D remains unclear. The V gene lost 2 bases and the J gene lost 0 bases, with 7 bases spanning the gap. CDR3 length equals 15 residues. The germline V gene encodes CDR1 SGHTA and CDR2 FQGNSA. CDR3 sequence (DNA): TGTGCCAGCAGCTTATCGGGTACAACTAATGAAAAACTGTTTTTT. It translates to CASSLSGTTNEKLFF.

The CDR3 DNA follows: TGTGCCAGCAGCTTGACCTTTCCGACTAGCGGGCCCGGGGAGCTGTTTTTT. Amino acids: CASSLTFPTSGPGELFF. The V gene is TRBV5-6, the J gene TRBJ2-2; 10 bases line up with TRBD2. After removal of 1 base from V and 6 bases from J, the junction contained 9 bases not matched to a gene. The germline CDR1 and CDR2 sequences are SGHDT and YYEEEE. CDR3 length: 17 amino acids.

This chain connects TRBV20-1 to TRBJ2-3; 7 positions agree with TRBD2. CDR1 and CDR2 from the germline V gene are DFQATT and SNEGSKA (reference sequence). The CDR3 is made up of 16 amino acids. V trimming: 3 bases; J trimming: 1 base; junction bases outside the gene matches: 10. The CDR3: CSASPFASGGTDTQYF. CDR3 DNA sequence: TGCAGTGCTAGTCCCTTCGCTAGCGGAGGCACAGATACGCAGTATTTT.

The table lists this clone with a few counts. The V and J genes are TRBV19 and TRBJ1-1; 7 positions agree with TRBD1. The CDR3 extends over 15 amino acids. CDR1 and CDR2 (germline): LNHDA, SQIVND (reference sequence). V trimming: 5 bases; J trimming: 2 bases; junction bases outside the gene matches: 8. CDR3 in DNA: TGTGCCAGTAGTGACCGACGACAGGGCAACACTGAAGCTTTCTTT. This codes for CASSDRRQGNTEAFF.

The CDR3 reads CASSVPTSGQETQYF. For the CDR3, the DNA is TGTGCCAGCAGCGTCCCGACTAGCGGCCAAGAGACCCAGTACTTC. The chain joins TRBV7-2 to TRBJ2-5; 9 bases align to TRBD2. The germline gives CDR1 SGHTA, CDR2 FQGNSA. V lost 5 bases and J lost 1; bases outside the gene matches: 5. The CDR3 extends over 15 amino acids.

The chain carries TRBV27 and TRBJ1-1, with 8 bases matching TRBD1. This CDR3 spans 15 amino acids. J was trimmed by 6 bases and V by 3 bases; bases with no gene match: 9. Germline CDR1 reads MNHEY; CDR2 reads SMNVEV (reference sequence). DNA of the CDR3: TGTGCCAGCAGTTTTACAGGGGGGTGGTGGGCTGAAGCTTTCTTT. The encoded protein is CASSFTGGWWAEAFF.

The V call is TRBV19, the J call TRBJ2-3; 13 nucleotides agree with TRBD2. V lost 6 bases to trimming and J lost 3 bases; unmatched junction nucleotides: 3. The CDR3 is 15 amino acids. Per germline, CDR1 LNHDA and CDR2 SQIVND (reference sequence). The CDR3, as DNA: TGTGCCAGTAGACTAGCGGGAGGGTCGACAGATACGCAGTATTTT. Encoded protein: CASRLAGGSTDTQYF.

The chain carries TRBV3-1 (or the pseudogene TRBV3-2) and TRBJ1-2; D is unclear. Trimming took off 0 bases at V and 4 bases at J, with 9 bases between the two ends. Germline assignment: CDR1 LGHDT and CDR2 YNNKEL (reference sequence). CDR3 size: 14 residues. The CDR3 nucleotides read TGTGCCAGCAGCCAAGATACTCGGTCCTATGGCTACACCTTC. Translated, it gives CASSQDTRSYGYTF.

The V call is TRBV3-1 (or the pseudogene TRBV3-2), the J call TRBJ2-1; TRBD1 is a possible D gene (6 bases). V was trimmed by 1 base and J by 9 bases, leaving 16 bases between them. Germline loops: CDR1 LGHDT, CDR2 YNNKEL (reference sequence). The CDR3 is 15 amino acids. The CDR3 region has the DNA TGTGCCAGCAGCCAAGGTGCAGGGGCGCCTTTTGAGCAGTTCTTC. This gives the protein CASSQGAGAPFEQFF.

This clone showed up just a few times. V usage is TRBV6-6 and J usage is TRBJ2-1; 8 bases are shared with TRBD2. CDR1 and CDR2 from the germline V gene are MNHNY and SVGAGI (reference sequence). Trimming removed 0 bases from V and 5 bases from J; junction bases left unmatched: 3. The CDR3 has 15 residues. CDR3 sequence: CASSYSLAGHNEQFF. The CDR3 nucleotides are TGTGCCAGCAGTTACTCATTAGCGGGGCACAATGAGCAGTTCTTC.